Listed below are T cell receptor beta chains from one sample, sequenced in a study of tumor-infiltrating lymphocytes in primary liver carcinoma. TCRdb reprocessed the multiplex PCR reads with MiXCR, giving one entry per CDR3 protein. The sample gives fewer than 200,000 distinct CDR3 sequences, roughly 80% of which show up once; approximately 18% is in the top ten. The sample consisted of tumor tissue from primary liver carcinoma. The source of these receptors is a man aged 35 to 55 with primary liver carcinoma and hepatitis B virus infection. The conserved cysteine and the conserved F or W are not part of the CDR3 here. Each record gives: D gene, V gene, CDR3 protein. D genes are given only for firm matches.

TRBD2	TRBV6-5	ASSSGLAYQLY
TRBD2	TRBV11-1	ASSFPGTRGTKNTQY
NA	TRBV28	ASSKLGVYEQY
NA	TRBV10-3	AISKGENQPQH
NA	TRBV28	ASRDSVPQETQY
NA	TRBV29-1	NVAAGWGMNTEVF
NA	TRBV6-6	ASTSQSYNKQF
TRBD1	TRBV20-1	SASTGEDTEAF
TRBD1	TRBV10-3	TIRDRGKEDEQY
NA	TRBV7-9	AIGRSAAGPVQY
NA	TRBV12-3/TRBV12-4	TNSSGARDYEQY
TRBD1	TRBV6-2/TRBV6-3	VSSYSRDSDIRNQPQH
TRBD1	TRBV6-5	VSRPTGTSYEQY
NA	TRBV11-2	TSSLGNRASSYIEQF
NA	TRBV19	ATRRSVNQPQH
NA	TRBV4-2	ASSQSGKGPYGYT
NA	TRBV4-3	ASSQDLAGGAFEKLV